One TCR beta chain is described in this entry. Its antigen is not identified. TCRdb's copy holds only in-frame clones and misses some; the assay was immunoSEQ multiplex PCR. The table lists about 16,000 clones, about 83% of them singletons. Time point noted: newly diagnosed, previously untreated cHL patient sample. This entry belongs to a study of PD-1 blockade in classical Hodgkin lymphoma. V dropped 2 bases and J dropped 2 bases, with 13 bases sitting between them. Germline V lookup: CDR1 MNHEY, CDR2 SVGAGI. The CDR3 totals 15 residues. The study, taken as a whole, reports: At baseline, newly diagnosed patients reportedly showed less TCR diversity than healthy donors.

The V call is TRBV6-5, the J call TRBJ2-7, with D perhaps matching TRBD2 (6 bases). The receptor was isolated from a human donor with classical Hodgkin lymphoma. The sequencing sample was made of peripheral blood mononuclear cells (PBMCs). The CDR3 region has the DNA TGTGCCAGCAGTTACGTTGCAGGGAGGCCCTACGAGCAGTACTTC. Encoded protein: CASSYVAGRPYEQYF.